The T cell receptor beta chain described here comes from a study of cytomegalovirus exposure and HLA in healthy donors. Study observations and caveats: Researchers catalogued about 160 TCR beta chains as cytomegalovirus-associated. TCR beta sequences numbering 15,000 to 20,000 were associated with HLA alleles at 0.05 false discovery rate in a later analysis. TCR beta V segments were, for the most part, productive about 87% or about 30% of the time in an earlier analysis.

The CDR3 runs to 14 residues. V lost 9 bases to trimming and J lost 7 bases; unmatched junction nucleotides: 16. CDR1 is SGHRS, CDR2 YFSETQ, per germline. As to this clone: Antigen unknown.

The primer mix had 60 Vbeta and 13 Jbeta primers. Libraries were prepared by immunoSEQ multiplex PCR; TCRdb keeps only in-frame clonotypes and omits some of them. The sample contains about 110,000 clones, roughly 14% of which appear only once. This chain uses TRBV5-1 with TRBJ2-7, with 7 positions matching TRBD2. The sequenced sample was PBMCs. This sequence originates from a woman between 18 and 29 years old in good health and CMV-seronegative. DNA of the CDR3: TGCGCCACTTCCACCGGGAGCGGGGACCTGGAGCAGTACTTC. Its protein is CATSTGSGDLEQYF. Combining the CDR3 with reference TRBV5-1 and TRBJ2-7 gives the whole variable domain KAGVTQTPRYLIKTRGQQVTLSCSPISGHRSVSWYQQTPGQGLQFLFEYFSETQRNKGNFPGRFSGRQFSNSRSEMNVSTLELGDSALYLCATSTGSGDLEQYFGPGTRLTVT.